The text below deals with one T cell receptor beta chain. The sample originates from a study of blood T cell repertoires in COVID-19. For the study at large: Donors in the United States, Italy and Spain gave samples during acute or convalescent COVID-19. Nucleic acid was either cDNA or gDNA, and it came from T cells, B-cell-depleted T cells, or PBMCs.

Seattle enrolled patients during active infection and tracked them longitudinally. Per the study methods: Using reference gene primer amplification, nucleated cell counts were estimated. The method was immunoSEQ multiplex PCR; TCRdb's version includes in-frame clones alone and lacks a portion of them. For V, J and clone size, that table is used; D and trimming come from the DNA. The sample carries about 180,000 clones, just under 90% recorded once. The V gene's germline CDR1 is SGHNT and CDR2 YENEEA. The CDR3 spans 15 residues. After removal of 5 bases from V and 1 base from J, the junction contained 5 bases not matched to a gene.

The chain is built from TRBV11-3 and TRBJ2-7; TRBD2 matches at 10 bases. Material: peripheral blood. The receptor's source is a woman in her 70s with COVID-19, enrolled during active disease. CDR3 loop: CASSRGTSASYEQYF. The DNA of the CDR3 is TGTGCCAGCAGCAGAGGGACTAGCGCGTCCTACGAGCAGTACTTC.